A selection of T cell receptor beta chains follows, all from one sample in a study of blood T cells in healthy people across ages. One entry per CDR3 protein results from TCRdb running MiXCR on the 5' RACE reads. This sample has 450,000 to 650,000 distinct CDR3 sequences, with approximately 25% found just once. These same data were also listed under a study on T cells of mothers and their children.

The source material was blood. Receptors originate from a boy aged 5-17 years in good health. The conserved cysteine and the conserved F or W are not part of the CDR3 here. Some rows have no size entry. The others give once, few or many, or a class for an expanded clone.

ASSPDKDYGYT,TRBV7-9,TRBJ1-2,NA
ASSQGPHPTGETQY,TRBV4-1,TRBJ2-5,few
ASSARQGGAEAEAF,TRBV21-1,TRBJ1-1,NA
ASSPQRGQNQPQH,TRBV4-1,TRBJ1-5,NA
ASSLRRAGGPYEQY,TRBV7-2,TRBJ2-7,NA
SGINRDRGEKLF,TRBV29-1,TRBJ1-4,NA
ASSEAPKNIQY,TRBV2,TRBJ2-4,few
ASSLSEATNEKLF,TRBV4-3,TRBJ1-4,few
ASSPHGTGNNSPLH,TRBV7-3,TRBJ1-6,few
ASSQGGQPYNEQF,TRBV3-1,TRBJ2-1,NA
SAPRLAGGTGELF,TRBV20-1,TRBJ2-2,NA
ASSVQGPTVGAEAF,TRBV12-3/TRBV12-4,TRBJ1-1,few
AISEATRGIENEQF,TRBV10-3,NA,NA
ASSAGGTSGKETQY,TRBV7-3,TRBJ2-5,many
ASSPAVRSYNEQL,TRBV18,TRBJ2-1,few
ASSSGLLNTEAF,TRBV27,TRBJ1-1,NA
ASSLGDGSLEQY,TRBV4-1,NA,NA
ASSFRGYTDTQY,TRBV28,TRBJ2-3,NA
ASSSPTPTGALTYEQY,TRBV7-8,TRBJ2-7,few
ASSYDAGTSGYEQY,TRBV6-5,TRBJ2-7,many
ASRLVDRGFNEQF,TRBV28,NA,many
ASSYLGGVGVEQF,TRBV6-5,TRBJ2-1,few
ATSIAGGWDTQY,TRBV15,TRBJ2-3,few
AGGGGGANYEQY,TRBV6-2/TRBV6-3,TRBJ2-7,few
SVESGGARGWSPKTQY,TRBV29-1,TRBJ2-5,few